What follows describes a single T cell receptor beta chain. No antigen is known for it. The sample is drawn from a study of cytomegalovirus exposure and HLA in healthy donors. Study outcomes and limitations: Data from an earlier analysis indicated that most TCR beta V segments were productive either about 90% or about 30% of the time. Per published reports, the classifier diagnosed cytomegalovirus status with high specificity and sensitivity.

The CDR3 length is 12 residues. V was shortened by 5 bases and J by 7 bases, with 9 bases between the two germline ends. Germline V gene lookup returns CDR1 LNHNV and CDR2 YYDKDF (reference sequence). Amplification used 60 Vbeta primers and 13 Jbeta primers. Assay: immunoSEQ multiplex PCR; the TCRdb copy retains only in-frame clones and omits some. The repertoire holds about 140,000 clones, with about three quarters as singletons. The TCR was taken from a female donor in good health and CMV-seronegative. What was sequenced was PBMCs. V usage is TRBV15 and J usage is TRBJ1-5; D is unclear. CDR3 sequence: CATSSQKQPQHF. CDR3 sequence (DNA): TGTGCCACCAGCTCGCAGAAACAGCCCCAGCATTTT.